This TCR beta chain stems from a study of blood T cell repertoires in COVID-19. Study-level background: Sites in the United States, Italy and Spain provided acute and convalescent COVID-19 samples.

Trimming took off 5 bases at V and 5 bases at J, with 23 bases between the two ends. The CDR3 runs to 17 residues. The germline CDR1 and CDR2 sequences are SEHNR and FQNEAQ (reference sequence). The protocol was immunoSEQ multiplex PCR, while the TCRdb copy is restricted to in-frame clones and leaves out a portion. The data hold about 280,000 clones, with approximately 88% observed a single time. This clone has just a few counts. The TCR comes from a man aged 18 to 35 with active or convalescent COVID-19. The specimen was peripheral blood. The chain has TRBV7-9 and TRBJ2-3, with D perhaps matching TRBD1 (6 bases). CDR3 coding DNA: TGTGCCAGCAGCCTACCCCGGAGTAGCCAAGGGGGAGATACGCAGTATTTT. This codes for CASSLPRSSQGGDTQYF. Drawing the rest from reference TRBV7-9 and TRBJ2-3, the complete variable domain is DTGVSQNPRHKITKRGQNVTFRCDPISEHNRLYWYRQTLGQGPEFLTYFQNEAQLEKSRLLSDRFSAERPKGSFSTLEIQRTEQGDSAMYLCASSLPRSSQGGDTQYFGPGTRLTVL.